This T cell receptor beta chain was documented in a study of T-cell memory formation after mild COVID-19. TCRdb re-analysed the 5' RACE reads in MiXCR, keeping a single row per CDR3 protein. The repertoire has about 560,000 distinct CDR3 sequences, around 16% of them found once; the top ten carry around 7.8%. Broader study findings: Shrinking CD4+ clones were chiefly CM and EM; CD8+ ones were chiefly EMRA. Among clones contracting day 15 to 85, CD4/CD8 was balanced, whereas later expanders leaned CD4+. Within pre-infection memory, some responding clones were found, suggesting cross-reactive memory joined.

As for this clonotype: What it recognizes is unknown.

The CDR3 runs 17 residues. Trimming removed 2 bases from V and 4 bases from J, with 17 bases in between. Germline CDR1 is SGHAT and CDR2 is FQNNGV. The material sequenced was PBMCs or a T cell subset sorted from them (not recorded which). The sequence derives from an adult woman who had mild COVID-19 (a few samples of this study predate the infection). Cell type and time point are not known. The chain has TRBV11-2 and TRBJ2-2, with TRBD2 as a possible D gene (6 bases). CDR3 in DNA: TGTGCCAGCAGCTTACACCCGGGAGTCGGAGTCACCGGGGAGCTGTTTTTT. Its translation: CASSLHPGVGVTGELFF.